This record covers a single T cell receptor (beta chain). The data were obtained in a study of PD-L1 blockade in urothelial cancer. Generated by immunoSEQ multiplex PCR, the TCRdb table keeps only in-frame clones and is missing some. The sample has tens of thousands of clones, 75% to 90% seen once. V lost 3 bases, J lost 4 bases, and 9 bases stayed unmatched. In germline, CDR1 is SGHAT, CDR2 FQNNGV. CDR3 size: 16 residues. Time point given: pretreatment peripheral blood. The clonotype comes from a man between 60 and 70 years old with urothelial cancer. The specimen was PBMCs, collected around atezolizumab (anti-PD-L1) treatment. J is TRBJ1-3 and V is TRBV11-2; 7 bases match TRBD1. As DNA, the CDR3 is TGTGCCAGCAGCTTGATTAAAGGGGGCGCCGGAAACACCATATATTTT. Amino acids: CASSLIKGGAGNTIYF.